This T cell receptor beta chain was retrieved from a study of blood T cells in healthy people across ages. PCR was performed a second time for about 6 to 11 cycles using a sample-barcoded 5' primer and a J-beta primer mix. TCRdb used MiXCR to reprocess the 5' RACE reads, holding one entry per CDR3 protein. The sample has some 930,000 distinct CDR3 sequences, just under 30% seen once; the top ten hold 10%. The CDR3 runs 14 residues. V lost 7 bases and J 1 base, leaving 13 bases between the germline ends. This clonotype showed up just a few times. In addition, the sample was reused for a study of T cells of mothers and their children.

This clonotype originated in a woman in her 40s in good health. The V and J genes are TRBV12-3 or TRBV12-4 and TRBJ1-1; D not resolved. What was sequenced was blood. The CDR3 DNA sequence: TGTGCCAGCACCCAGAGACACTCGAACACTGAAGCTTTCTTT. Encoded protein: CASTQRHSNTEAFF.